This T cell receptor beta chain was sequenced during a study of T cells in Graves' hyperthyroidism and ophthalmopathy (dated by TCRdb to between 2019 and 2020). At the level of the whole study: Peripheral blood was collected at initial diagnosis, before any treatment. The paper describes TCR Vbeta CDR3 sequencing of 140 or so peripheral blood samples, made up of some 40 ophthalmopathy patients, approximately 76 hyperthyroidism patients and 17 progressor patients. The 90 to 100 discovery patients were randomly split 7:3 into training and test sets. Whether ophthalmopathy could be predicted prospectively was tested in an independent validation cohort made up of fewer than 20 hyperthyroidism patients plus 17 patients who later progressed to ophthalmopathy. To identify distinguishing TCR V-J signatures, a discovery cohort of 90 to 100 patients was used, comprising 43 with Graves' ophthalmopathy and 57 with stable Graves' hyperthyroidism. Once sampling was done, hyperthyroidism patients were given methimazole at a starting dose of 30 mg daily, whereas ophthalmopathy patients were given high-dose intravenous methylprednisolone. Thyroid tissue and blood T-cell repertoires from about six Graves' hyperthyroidism patients were also compared in the study.

Amplification of TCR beta CDR3 regions was carried out from RNA transcripts. For the first round of RT-PCR on the TCR CDR3, the HTBI primer set was used together with the Qiagen OneStep RT-PCR kit. Libraries were constructed in a second round of multiplex PCR, after which size selection and purification were carried out. Libraries were sequenced paired-end with 100 bp reads on an Illumina HiSeq2000. For the original study's pipeline: SOAPnuke was used to process the raw data, throwing out any read that contained adapters or uncalled bases, had a mean Phred below 15, or lacked an exact constant-primer or identifier match. COPE v1.2.5 was used to merge high-quality paired reads, and clonotypes were defined as unique nucleotide sequences. MiTCR v1.1 was used to align clonotypes to the IMGT TRBV, TRBD and TRBJ reference segments. The analysis was restricted to V-J combinations with a frequency above 0.0001, which together covered 99.2% of the repertoires. The TCS score was defined as F50 (clonal expansion) divided by E x V (chaos), with BLOSUM62-based TCRdist calculated between CDR3 peptides within each V-J. Welch's t-statistics and random forest reduced 450 to 600 V-J features to roughly 13, which were used in a naive Bayes classifier (R e1071). The raw public data were reprocessed by TCRdb itself: fastp quality trimming at Q25, MiXCR clonotype calling, in-frame beta chains only. Every CDR3 protein is listed once, alongside the most common genes and DNA of its rows. The V and J calls come from TCRdb's annotation, not from the publication. This sample comprises about 360,000 distinct CDR3 sequences, approximately 13% of them detected only once. 9.2% of the sample goes to the ten largest clones.

Graves' hyperthyroidism was defined as stable when no progression to ophthalmopathy occurred over 18 months of follow-up. Hyperthyroidism patients were newly diagnosed, with disease duration under 2 months, and aged 18 to 65 years. The study excluded patients with uncontrolled infections, other autoimmune diseases, pregnancy or lactation. Diagnoses were established on the basis of clinical symptoms, serum thyroxine and TRAb, thyroid ultrasound, and orbital computed tomography. PBMCs were separated from under 12 ml of fresh peripheral blood using Ficoll-Paque density gradient centrifugation. Total RNA was extracted using Trizol reagent, and RNA quality was assessed on an Agilent 2100 Bioanalyzer. Study-wide conclusions, independent of this receptor: No statistical method was used to fix the sample size in advance, and group allocation was not hidden from the investigators. Ophthalmopathy was separated from stable hyperthyroidism by a 13 V-J signature model, with over 85% sensitivity and approximately 84% specificity obtained in cross-validation and 80%/75% obtained in testing. In validation, the model predicted progression to ophthalmopathy with around 71% sensitivity and over 72% specificity, a median of 6.5 months before onset. Most expanded thyroid clonotypes (frequency above 0.001) were also found in blood, which suggests that blood repertoires may mirror thyroid immune responses.

In the case of this clonotype: Its recognized antigen is unknown. Base qualities were left out, and no much larger clone turns up one base away.

The specimen sequenced was blood. This receptor was obtained from a woman aged 18-29 years with Graves' hyperthyroidism.

The DNA sequence reads TGCAGTGCTAGACCGGACAGGGATGGCTACACCTTC. Its product reads: CSARPDRDGYTF. Recombination connected TRBV20-1 to TRBJ1-2; the junction holds 8 bases that match TRBD1. The cysteine opens and the phenylalanine closes a CDR3 of 12 amino acids. Only CDR3 DNA is held: 36 bases, read in frame from base 1. Ends trimmed: V by 2 bases, J by 6 bases; bases unmatched to a gene: 2. Reading the germline V gene (reference sequence) gives CDR1 DFQATT and CDR2 SNEGSKA.